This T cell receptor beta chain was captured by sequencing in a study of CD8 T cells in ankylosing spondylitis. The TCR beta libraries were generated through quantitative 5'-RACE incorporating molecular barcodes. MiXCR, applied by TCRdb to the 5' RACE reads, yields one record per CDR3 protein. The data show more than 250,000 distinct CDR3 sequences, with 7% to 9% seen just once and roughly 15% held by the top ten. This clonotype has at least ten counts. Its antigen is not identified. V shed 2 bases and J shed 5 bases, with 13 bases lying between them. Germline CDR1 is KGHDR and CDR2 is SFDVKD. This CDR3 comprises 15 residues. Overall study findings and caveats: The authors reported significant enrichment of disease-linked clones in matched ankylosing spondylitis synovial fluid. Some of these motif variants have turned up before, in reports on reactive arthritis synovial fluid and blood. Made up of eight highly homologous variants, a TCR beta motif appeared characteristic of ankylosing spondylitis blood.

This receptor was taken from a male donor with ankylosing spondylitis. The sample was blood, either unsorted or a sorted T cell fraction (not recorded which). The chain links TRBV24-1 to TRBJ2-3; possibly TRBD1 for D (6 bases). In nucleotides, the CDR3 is TGTGCCACCAGTGATTCACAGGGTCGCGTAGATACGCAGTATTTT. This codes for CATSDSQGRVDTQYF.